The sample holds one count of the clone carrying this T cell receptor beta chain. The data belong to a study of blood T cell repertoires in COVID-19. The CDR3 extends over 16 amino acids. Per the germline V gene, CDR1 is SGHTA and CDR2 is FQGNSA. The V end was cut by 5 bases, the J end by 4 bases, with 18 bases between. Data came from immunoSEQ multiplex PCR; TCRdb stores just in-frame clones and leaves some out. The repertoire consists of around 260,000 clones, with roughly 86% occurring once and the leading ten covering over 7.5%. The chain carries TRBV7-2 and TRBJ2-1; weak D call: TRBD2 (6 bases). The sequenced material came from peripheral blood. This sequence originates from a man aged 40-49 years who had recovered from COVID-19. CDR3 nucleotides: TGTGCCAGCAGCCCCATCAAGGAGGGTTTTTACAATGAGCAGTTCTTC. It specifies CASSPIKEGFYNEQFF.